This TCR beta chain was obtained from a study of cytomegalovirus exposure and HLA in healthy donors. Study findings and constraints: Most of the CMV-associated TCR beta chains (in a later analysis) appeared to be HLA-restricted. Researchers counted around 180 TCR beta chains as cytomegalovirus-associated. For cytomegalovirus status, the classifier reportedly gave diagnoses with high specificity and sensitivity.

Remarks on this clone: Antigen unknown.

The PCR was carried out with 60 Vbeta primers and 13 Jbeta primers. Sequencing used immunoSEQ multiplex PCR; TCRdb keeps in-frame clones, though not all of them. The sample holds around 200,000 clones, around four fifths seen once. Germline V CDR1 and CDR2: SQVTM, ANQGSEA. The junction had 8 bases not matched to a gene; V was cut back by 4 bases and J by 5 bases. CDR3 length: 14 amino acids. The source of this sequence is a woman aged 18-29 years in good health and CMV-seronegative. The sequencing sample was made of PBMCs. The chain employs TRBV29-1 and TRBJ2-1; TRBD2 agrees at 7 bases. CDR3 in amino acids: CSVAMGSGDNEQFF. In DNA, the CDR3 is TGCAGCGTTGCAATGGGGAGCGGGGACAATGAGCAGTTCTTC.